Shown below are 10 T cell receptor beta chains from a single sample sequenced in a study of blood T cells in healthy people across ages. The use of a sample-barcoded 5' primer and a J-beta primer mix characterized a second PCR of roughly 6 to 11 cycles. MiXCR, run by TCRdb on the 5' RACE reads, gives a single entry per CDR3 protein. This table has 750,000 to 850,000 distinct CDR3 sequences, roughly 25% appearing once. These data were likewise used in another study, on T cells of mothers and their children.

Sequenced sample: blood. These receptors were obtained from a boy younger than 18 in good health.

This clonotype came up a few times. The chain recombines TRBV12-3 or TRBV12-4 with TRBJ1-1, with D maybe TRBD1 (6 bases). V dropped 2 bases and J dropped 4 bases, with 11 bases sitting between them. CDR3 length equals 14 residues. Written as DNA, the CDR3 is TGTGCCAGCAGTTTACGGGGGGCTGTCACTGAAGCTTTCTTT. Translation: CASSLRGAVTEAFF.

This clonotype was observed a handful of times. The rearrangement links TRBV12-3 or TRBV12-4 to TRBJ1-5; the D gene is possibly TRBD1 (6 bases). Trimming shortened V by 4 bases and J by 7 bases, and 11 bases separated the two germline ends. CDR3 length: 13 amino acids. CDR3 DNA sequence: TGTGCCAGCAGTTATGGGGGCGGACAGCCCCAGCATTTT. Amino acids: CASSYGGGQPQHF.

This sequence joins TRBV5-6 and TRBJ2-5; D is possibly TRBD2 (5 bases). V lost 4 bases and J lost 2, with 12 bases in between. The CDR3 consists of 14 residues. The germline V gene has CDR1 SGHDT and CDR2 YYEEEE. The CDR3 bases are TGTGCCAGCAGCGGCCCGGGATCACAAGAGACCCAGTACTTC. Amino acids: CASSGPGSQETQYF.

V gene TRBV7-6 combines with J gene TRBJ2-5, with TRBD1 matching 11 bases. J lost 5 bases, V lost 7 bases, and 6 bases had no gene match. The CDR3 runs to 14 residues. The germline CDR1 and CDR2 sequences are SGHVS and FNYEAQ. The CDR3: CASTRTGGGETQYF. The DNA for the CDR3 is TGTGCCAGCACCCGGACAGGGGGCGGGGAGACCCAGTACTTC.

The chain is built from TRBV7-3 and TRBJ2-1; 8 nucleotides line up with TRBD1. The ends lost 1 base at V and 9 bases at J; junction bases unmatched: 11. Per germline, CDR1 SGHTA and CDR2 FQGTGA. The CDR3 has 16 residues. The CDR3 spells CASSLNRQGPLSEQFF. The CDR3 nucleotides read TGTGCCAGCAGCTTAAATCGACAGGGGCCACTCAGTGAGCAGTTCTTC.

This clonotype has a handful of counts. The chain is built from TRBV6-5 and TRBJ1-4; D ambiguous. The length of the CDR3 is 13 residues. Per germline, CDR1 MNHEY and CDR2 SVGAGI. Trimming pared 1 base from V and 2 bases from J, leaving 2 bases between. The CDR3 bases are TGTGCCAGCAGTTACTGGACTAATGAAAAACTGTTTTTT. This encodes CASSYWTNEKLFF.

This clonotype occurred a few times. The chain has TRBV28 and TRBJ2-6; a weak D match, TRBD2 (5 bases). Trimming left V 8 bases short and J 0 bases short, with 11 bases between. The CDR3 is 15 amino acids. Germline assignment: CDR1 MDHEN and CDR2 SYDVKM. The CDR3 spells CASRVEGSGANVLTF. DNA for the CDR3: TGTGCCAGCCGAGTAGAGGGCTCTGGGGCCAACGTCCTGACTTTC.

J is TRBJ2-5 and V is TRBV5-1; TRBD1 aligns across 8 bases. The tail of the sequence fits TRBJ2-7 better, so the J call may be wrong. The germline CDR1 and CDR2 sequences are SGHRS and YFSETQ. The CDR3 sequence is 16 residues long. In DNA, the CDR3 is TGCGCCAGCAGCTTGGTCGGACAGGGAGACTCCTACGAGCAGTACTTC. Its translation is CASSLVGQGDSYEQYF.

This clonotype has a handful of counts. The chain employs TRBV18 and TRBJ1-4, with 7 bases aligning to TRBD1. The V gene's germline CDR1 is KGHSH and CDR2 LQKENI. The J segment lost 5 bases and the V segment lost 1 base, leaving 4 bases of the junction unmatched. This CDR3 contains 15 residues. The CDR3 DNA follows: TGTGCCAGCTCACCACGAACAGGGGAAAATGAAAAACTGTTTTTT. It codes for CASSPRTGENEKLFF.

V and J are TRBV27 and TRBJ1-4, with TRBD1 as a possible D gene (6 bases). This CDR3 has 15 residues. Trimming stripped 4 bases from V and 1 base from J, with 10 bases between. The germline gives CDR1 MNHEY, CDR2 SMNVEV (reference sequence). In nucleotides, the CDR3 is TGTGCCAGCAGTTGGTCACAGGGAACTAATGAAAAACTGTTTTTT. This gives the protein CASSWSQGTNEKLFF.